This T cell receptor beta chain came from a study of cytomegalovirus exposure and HLA in healthy donors (dated by TCRdb to 2017 to 2019). Describing the broader study: According to an earlier analysis of 450 to 650 of the donors, roughly 180 million T cells yielded approximately 120 million unique TCR beta sequences and about 300 Gb of sequence data. Among the approximately 400 genotyped donors, around 79% belonged to the genetic ancestry cluster associated with self-reported Caucasian donors. In addition to the first cohort of approximately 650 subjects, a separate validation cohort of over 90 different subjects was used. A later analysis re-examined previously published TCR beta repertoires from 600 to 700 donors and added high-resolution HLA genotyping to investigate patterns of TCR occurrence. The study aimed to test whether signatures of past pathogen exposure could be identified by cataloging public T cell receptors. Both class I and class II loci were covered by HLA typing, at four-digit resolution. Rather than using new phenotypic data, the later analysis identified candidate immune exposures from TCR beta sequences and from how often those sequences occurred across donors. An early release that covered some 640 HLA-typed donors contained 300 to 350 gigabases of sequencing data and around 85 million unique TCR sequences. On average, around 240,000 unique TCR beta nucleotide sequences were sequenced per donor among fewer than 500 genotyped donors of the cohort, with roughly 18% of those sequences being non-productive. A handful of DR-DQ haplotypes were handled as single units for association and clustering because linkage in the cohort was strong. To decide whether each TCR beta V gene segment behaved as functional or pseudogenic, an earlier analysis of nearly 600 of the donors relied on high-throughput TCR beta sequencing. The T cell repertoires of some 700 subjects were profiled by immunosequencing and related to cytomegalovirus serostatus. Every discovery cohort repertoire had been produced on one sequencing platform. Donor age, sex, ethnicity and CMV serostatus were compiled together with the repertoire data. In a later genetic analysis, genome-wide SNP genotypes for about 65% of the 666 donors were used, and that subset was treated as a discovery cohort. Typing coverage differed by locus: A, B, C, DRB1 and DQB1 were typed in about 629-640 donors, DQA1 in about 500, DPA1 in around 580, and DPB1 in 472. To predict cytomegalovirus infection status, the study brought together high-throughput TCR immunosequencing, statistical association of individual TCRs with disease status, and machine learning. Beyond this particular receptor, the publication reports: The authors suggested that the approach could potentially be extended to other disease states and immunological phenotypes. Strong co-occurrence of HLA alleles, especially DR and DQ, made assigning TCR associations to individual alleles difficult. In a later analysis, most CMV-associated TCR beta chains were found to appear HLA-restricted, with HLA associations seemingly driven largely by CMV exposure. A group of highly shared sequence variants was considered likely to be a technical artifact of the sequencing pipeline. The only immune exposure information available for the cohort was CMV serostatus. Because HLA typing was missing for some donors at each locus, association tests included only the typed subset. Most TCR sequences were seen in very few donors, while some public TCRs were found in many individuals. A total of 164 TCR beta chains were listed by the study as associated with cytomegalovirus. A further reported finding was that TCR beta sequences accurately predicted the HLA-A and HLA-B alleles for most subjects in the first cohort. A later analysis reported that several top co-occurrence clusters appeared linked to parvovirus B19, influenza, CMV and Epstein-Barr virus. In a later analysis, the rate of TCR association differed among HLA loci, with DRB1 alleles having the most associated TCRs and HLA-C alleles having the fewest. Compared with the approximately 600-donor mean, donors in an Asian-associated ancestry cluster had fewer N-insertions in productive TCRs, according to a later genetic analysis. Cytomegalovirus status was reported to be diagnosed by the classifier with high specificity and sensitivity in both the original and validation cohorts. V-gene and J-gene trimming of TCR beta chains was associated with a missense DCLRE1C variant in a later genetic analysis, and the association was replicated in an independent cohort. Because counts were too low, under 20 rarely observed V segments, including chromosome 9 orphons, were left out of the earlier analysis of about 620 of the donors. Compared with equally common non-associated chains, HLA-associated TCR beta chains in a later analysis were more clonally expanded and had lower generation probabilities. An earlier analysis of several hundred of the donors showed that most TCR beta V segments appeared in productive rearrangements either about 90% or about 30% of the time, which broadly matched IMGT annotations. The cohort was sequenced for TCR beta chains only, and without alpha or paired-chain data the features that could be detected were limited. Three of the identified cytomegalovirus-associated TCR beta chains were confirmed in vitro to be specific for cytomegalovirus antigens. Specific HLA alleles were associated with around 18,000 TCR beta sequences at a false discovery rate of 0.05 in a later analysis. Linkage disequilibrium might explain the correlated functional status among segregating V segments, but an unknown experimental factor could not be ruled out. Some IMGT-functional V segments, including TRBV6-2 and TRBV6-3, could not be told apart with the 87-base-pair reads, so those segments were excluded. Presence/absence analyses assumed roughly uniform sequencing depth across donors, an assumption that may not hold.

The CDR3 runs 17 amino acids, cysteine and phenylalanine included. CDR3 DNA only is kept here, 51 bases in frame from base 1. V loses 5 bases, J loses 0 bases, and the germline ends lie 19 bases apart. According to the germline V gene, CDR1 reads SGHNT and CDR2 reads YENEEA. The cohort comprised under 700 healthy bone marrow donors. All cohort members were sampled while nominally healthy, although unrecorded immune exposures were likely present. The donor tested CMV seronegative, placing the donor among the roughly 340 seronegative members of the cohort. Each donor provided a peripheral blood sample, and peripheral blood mononuclear cells were used for TCR beta sequencing. Genomic DNA extraction from the blood cell samples was performed with the Qiagen DNeasy Blood Extraction Kit. Library method: the immunoSEQ multiplex PCR assay. For the multiplex PCR, a mixture combining 60 forward primers for TCR Vbeta segments and 13 reverse primers for TCR Jbeta segments was used. Amplification of the CDR3 region of rearranged TCR beta genes was performed with a multiplex PCR assay on genomic DNA. The Illumina HiSeq System was used to sequence the amplified TCR beta libraries as 87-base-pair reads. The original methods were these. Across the 670 or so repertoires, a later analysis counted approximately 75 million unique TCR beta chains, 9.5 million to 12 million of which were shared by at least two donors. A nearest-neighbor algorithm error-corrected the raw reads and collapsed the reads into unique sequences, merging closely related sequences to remove PCR and sequencing errors. V, D and J gene segments were assigned by aligning CDR3 sequences to IMGT reference sequences. For a sequence to be retained, at least a six-nucleotide match to both a V gene segment and a J gene segment was required. A rearrangement counted as productive if the CDR3 had no stop codons and remained in frame with V and J, and every other rearrangement counted as non-productive. CDR3 was defined by IMGT convention, running from the second conserved V-encoded cysteine to the conserved J-encoded phenylalanine. The earlier analysis of about 590 of the donors excluded sequences that lacked an unambiguous match to a single V gene segment. In an earlier analysis of a few hundred of the donors, V segments were called functional above 56.7% productive rearrangements and were called segregating when the between-donor standard deviation exceeded 5%. To diagnose cytomegalovirus status from the catalog of TCR beta chain sequences, a statistical classification framework was built. A later analysis assigned V and J genes by comparing TCR nucleotide sequences with IMGT/GENE-DB human TR gene sequences. In a later analysis, CDR3 sequences and most-parsimonious VDJ recombination scenarios were assigned using the TCRdist pipeline. A later analysis defined each TCR beta chain by its CDR3 amino acid sequence plus V-gene family, and excluded reads lacking a unique V-gene family. To address suspected cross-contamination and a sequencing artifact, a later analysis removed around 590 highly shared, low-generation-probability nucleotide sequences. A later analysis calculated a clonal expansion index for each public chain from normalized within-repertoire ranks of inferred template counts. Generation probabilities in a later analysis came from a VDJ recombination model fitted to out-of-frame rearrangements, and those results were checked against IGoR. A later analysis scored TCR-TCR, TCR-HLA and TCR-CMV co-occurrence with hypergeometric tests, applying a repertoire-size bias correction to TCR pairs. In a later analysis, false discovery rates were estimated by permuting HLA or CMV assignments 20 times. In a later analysis, co-occurring TCRs were grouped using DBSCAN, with TCRdist sequence similarity added in when clustering inside HLA-allele-positive subsets. For co-occurrence clustering, repertoires with fewer than 30,000 or more than 120,000 public chains were excluded, along with roughly five repertoires with anomalous nucleotide sharing. TCRdb carries this immuneACCESS record with in-frame sequences only. Its versions omit some clonotypes, under half of them owing to an unresolved V gene in the studies checked, with the rest unexplained. V, J and clone size reflect that table, while D and trimming were determined from the DNA. The sample profile shows a few hundred thousand clones; around 80% of them were found once. Approximately 0.5% of the sample is in the top ten clones.

To note about this clone: There is no known antigen for this receptor. It has no much larger one-base neighbor in the sample; base qualities were not kept.

The receptor's source is a woman aged 40 to 50 in good health and CMV-seronegative. The source material was PBMCs. In this chain, TRBV11-3 is recombined with TRBJ1-1, with TRBD1 perhaps the D gene, on 5 matching bases. CDR3 sequence: CASSRRRGEGVNTEAFF. The sequenced DNA: TGTGCCAGCAGCCGGAGACGGGGGGAAGGGGTGAACACTGAAGCTTTCTTT.